The clone carrying this TCR beta chain was found once. The data belong to a study of glioma-infiltrating T cells after dendritic cell vaccination. Sequencing was performed with immunoSEQ multiplex PCR; in TCRdb, only in-frame clones are kept and a portion is missing. This sample has around 60,000 clones; about nine tenths occur once, and the top ten carry 9.5% to 13%. Described time point: after dendritic cell vaccination, including at tumor progression/relapse. V was pared by 6 bases and J by 4 bases, with 15 bases between. The CDR3 is 14 amino acids. Germline CDR1 and CDR2: MNHEY and SMNVEV (reference sequence).

This receptor was identified in a human donor with glioblastoma. This material consisted of blood, taken after dendritic cell vaccination. The chain carries TRBV27 and TRBJ1-1; D ambiguous. CDR3 region: CASSSPPAVTEAFF. CDR3 DNA: TGTGCCAGCAGCTCGCCACCCGCAGTCACTGAAGCTTTCTTT.